The 25 T cell receptor beta chains reported below all come from one sample, sequenced in a study of shared clonotypes between healthy human individuals. Measured with immunoSEQ multiplex PCR; TCRdb has only the in-frame clones, and not every one. Among about 2.4 million clones listed, roughly 93% were seen once. Sequencing was carried out using naive CD4+ T cells from PBMCs. The subset: CD45RA+ positively selected. The receptors were gathered from a man between 18 and 35 years old in good health. Some clones in this sample may be carry-over from other donors' samples.

The V gene is TRBV11-1, the J gene TRBJ2-1; D gene uncertain. This CDR3 spans 15 amino acids. Germline V lookup: CDR1 SGHAT, CDR2 FQDESV (reference sequence). V was cut by 1 base and J by 0 bases, with 7 bases left in between. The CDR3 DNA sequence: TGTGCCAGCAGCTTAGGGTCCTTCTCCTACAATGAGCAGTTCTTC. Its translation: CASSLGSFSYNEQFF.

The chain combines TRBV19 with TRBJ1-1; TRBD1 is a possible D gene (6 bases). CDR3 size: 13 residues. Germline V gene data show CDR1 as LNHDA and CDR2 as SQIVND (reference sequence). V was cut by 4 bases and J by 5 bases, with 11 bases left in between. The chain's CDR3 is CASSRGRKTEAFF. The CDR3 DNA follows: TGTGCCAGTAGTAGGGGGCGGAAAACTGAAGCTTTCTTT.

The chain couples TRBV5-1 to TRBJ2-5; weak D call: TRBD1 (5 bases). TRBJ2-7 explains the end of the DNA better; the J call may be wrong. This CDR3 has 12 residues. Per germline, CDR1 SGHRS and CDR2 YFSETQ. CDR3 in DNA: TGCGCCAGCACCCTTCAGGGCTACGAGCAGTACTTC. Translated, it gives CASTLQGYEQYF.

A single count supports this clone. One junction end does not reproduce the germline sequence, and a read error may be involved. This sequence joins TRBV5-1 and TRBJ2-1, with 7 positions matching TRBD2. This CDR3 comprises 12 residues. Germline V gene sequence: CDR1 SGHRS, CDR2 YFSETQ. The CDR3 nucleotides read TGCGCCAGCAGCTTGGCGGGAGGTATCCCTCTCTTC. Amino acids: CASSLAGGIPLF. Full variable domain (remainder filled in from reference TRBV5-1 and TRBJ2-1): KAGVTQTPRYLIKTRGQQVTLSCSPISGHRSVSWYQQTPGQGLQFLFEYFSETQRNKGNFPGRFSGRQFSNSRSEMNVSTLELGDSALYLCASSLAGGIPLFGPGTRLTVL.

The J gene is TRBJ2-7, the V gene TRBV18, with D perhaps given as TRBD1 or TRBD2 (5 bases each). The CDR3 length is 16 residues. The germline V and J ends were trimmed by 3 bases and 2 bases, with 17 bases remaining between them. Germline V gene data show CDR1 as KGHSH and CDR2 as LQKENI. The CDR3 sequence is CASSPLSGTDAYEQYF. Here the CDR3 DNA reads TGTGCCAGCTCACCTCTCTCGGGGACGGATGCCTACGAGCAGTACTTC.

V and J are TRBV5-1 and TRBJ2-7; 12 bases align to TRBD2. Trimming took 7 bases from V and 5 from J; bases not matched to a gene: 4. This CDR3 is built from 13 residues. In germline, CDR1 is SGHRS, CDR2 YFSETQ. The DNA of the CDR3 is TGCGCCAGCTCGAGACTAGCGGGAGACGAGCAGTACTTC. Its protein product is CASSRLAGDEQYF. Based on the CDR3 plus reference TRBV5-1 and TRBJ2-7, the full variable domain is KAGVTQTPRYLIKTRGQQVTLSCSPISGHRSVSWYQQTPGQGLQFLFEYFSETQRNKGNFPGRFSGRQFSNSRSEMNVSTLELGDSALYLCASSRLAGDEQYFGPGTRLTVT.

Only one count was recorded for this clone. One end of the junction varies from germline; a read error may be responsible. The CDR3 is CASSIKFRQFGMKTEAFF. CDR3 bases: TGTGCCAGTAGTATAAAGTTCAGACAGTTTGGTATGAAGACTGAAGCTTTCTTT. The V and J genes are TRBV19 and TRBJ1-1, with a possible D match to TRBD1 (5 bases). Per the germline V gene, CDR1 is LNHDA and CDR2 is SQIVND (reference sequence). CDR3 length: 18 residues.

The chain couples TRBV7-9 to TRBJ1-3; D is ambiguous. CDR1 and CDR2 from the germline V gene are SEHNR and FQNEAQ (reference sequence). The CDR3 covers 14 residues. V was cut by 7 bases and J by 8 bases, with 18 bases left in between. The CDR3 DNA reads TGTGCCAGCATTAAAGGGTTGGGTTACGACACCATATATTTT. It codes for CASIKGLGYDTIYF.

V gene TRBV7-2 combines with J gene TRBJ1-2; 10 bases map to TRBD1. There are 15 residues in the CDR3. Germline CDR1 SGHTA, CDR2 FQGNSA. Unmatched junction bases numbered 10, after V lost 3 bases and J lost 9 bases. The CDR3 bases are TGTGCCAGCAGCTTCCTCTTCCCGGGACAGGGGAGCTACACCTTC. Its translation is CASSFLFPGQGSYTF.

The CDR3, as DNA: TGTGCCAGCAGCCCAGGTGGGACAGGGGGGAACTACGAGCAGTACTTC. The encoded protein is CASSPGGTGGNYEQYF. This rearrangement joins TRBV28 to TRBJ2-7; 11 positions agree with TRBD1. J was trimmed by 3 bases and V by 6 bases; bases with no gene match: 10. Germline values: CDR1 MDHEN, CDR2 SYDVKM. CDR3 length equals 16 residues.

V usage is TRBV2 and J usage is TRBJ1-1; 7 bases are shared with TRBD1. Per germline, CDR1 SNHLY and CDR2 FYNNEI. This CDR3 is 11 amino acids long. Germline trimming cut 4 bases from V and 11 bases from J; bases unmatched to any gene: 4. In nucleotides, the CDR3 is TGTGCCAGCAGTGGAGGGGGCCAGGCTTTCTTT. Protein: CASSGGGQAFF. Looking up the rest from reference TRBV2 and TRBJ1-1 gives the full variable domain: EPEVTQTPSHQVTQMGQEVILRCVPISNHLYFYWYRQILGQKVEFLVSFYNNEISEKSEIFDDQFSVERPDGSNFTLKIRSTKLEDSAMYFCASSGGGQAFFGQGTRLTVV.

The chain carries TRBV28 and TRBJ1-3, with 7 bases that match TRBD1. The CDR3 runs 14 residues. The V and J ends lost 5 bases and 5 bases, in that order; junction bases with no gene match: 6. CDR1 and CDR2 from the germline V gene are MDHEN and SYDVKM. This chain's CDR3 is CASSRQGSRNTIYF. The DNA of the CDR3 is TGTGCCAGCAGTAGACAGGGTAGTAGAAACACCATATATTTT. The whole variable domain, remainder taken from reference TRBV28 and TRBJ1-3, is DVKVTQSSRYLVKRTGEKVFLECVQDMDHENMFWYRQDPGLGLRLIYFSYDVKMKEKGDIPEGYSVSREKKERFSLILESASTNQTSMYLCASSRQGSRNTIYFGEGSWLTVV.

This rearrangement joins TRBV19 to TRBJ2-3, with D uncertain. Germline assignment: CDR1 LNHDA and CDR2 SQIVND (reference sequence). Trimming cost V 4 bases and J 4 bases, with 6 bases left between them. The CDR3 consists of 12 residues. This CDR3 is CASSRSSDTQYF. Here the CDR3 DNA reads TGTGCCAGTAGTAGATCCTCAGATACGCAGTATTTT. Drawing the rest from reference TRBV19 and TRBJ2-3, the complete variable domain is DGGITQSPKYLFRKEGQNVTLSCEQNLNHDAMYWYRQDPGQGLRLIYYSQIVNDFQKGDIAEGYSVSREKKESFPLTVTSAQKNPTAFYLCASSRSSDTQYFGPGTRLTVL.

As for this clone: Other DNA sequences in this specimen translate into the identical CDR3. The V and J genes are TRBV29-1 and TRBJ1-1; the D is unclear. The germline V gene encodes CDR1 SQVTM and CDR2 ANQGSEA. Trimming took 5 bases from V and 0 from J, leaving 10 bases between them. CDR3 size: 13 residues. The CDR3 nucleotides are TGCAGCGTTAGCGGGATCCTGAACACTGAAGCTTTCTTT. Residues: CSVSGILNTEAFF.

About this clone itself: This same CDR3 is encoded by further DNA sequences in the sample. The genes are TRBV28 and TRBJ1-1; D is undetermined. CDR1 and CDR2 (germline): MDHEN, SYDVKM. The V end lost 3 bases, the J end lost 1 base, and 9 bases lay between the germline ends. This CDR3 comprises 14 residues. CDR3 bases: TGTGCCAGCAGTTTGGTGGCAGGGAACACTGAAGCTTTCTTT. Encoded protein: CASSLVAGNTEAFF.

The V call is TRBV5-8, the J call TRBJ1-1; 10 nucleotides line up with TRBD1. The V segment lost 5 bases and the J segment 3 bases; nucleotides outside the gene matches: 4. The CDR3 is 14 amino acids. Germline loops: CDR1 SGHTS, CDR2 YDEGEE. DNA of the CDR3: TGTGCCAGCAGTCTGACAGGGGGCTACACTGAAGCTTTCTTT. Translation gives CASSLTGGYTEAFF.

The chain recombines TRBV7-2 with TRBJ2-1, with TRBD2 matching 10 bases. Trimming cost V 5 bases and J 4 bases; bases outside gene matches: 2. Germline V gene sequence: CDR1 SGHTA, CDR2 FQGNSA. The CDR3 consists of 14 residues. The CDR3 DNA follows: TGTGCCAGCAGCACTAGCGGGACTTACAATGAGCAGTTCTTC. Residues: CASSTSGTYNEQFF. The variable domain in full, with the rest retrieved from reference TRBV7-2 and TRBJ2-1, is GAGVSQSPSNKVTEKGKDVELRCDPISGHTALYWYRQSLGQGLEFLIYFQGNSAPDKSGLPSDRFSAERTGGSVSTLTIQRTQQEDSAVYLCASSTSGTYNEQFFGPGTRLTVL.

The chain is built from TRBV7-3 and TRBJ2-2, with 10 bases lining up with TRBD1. Per germline, CDR1 SGHTA and CDR2 FQGTGA. Trimming cost V 1 base and J 6 bases; bases outside gene matches: 2. The CDR3 contains 15 residues. The CDR3 spells CASSLRDRGPGELFF. CDR3 DNA: TGTGCCAGCAGCTTAAGGGACAGGGGACCCGGGGAGCTGTTTTTT.

The chain has TRBV7-9 and TRBJ2-1; 9 positions match TRBD2. This CDR3 is 19 amino acids long. Trimming cost V 5 bases and J 8 bases; bases outside gene matches: 22. The germline V gene encodes CDR1 SEHNR and CDR2 FQNEAQ (reference sequence). The CDR3 region has the DNA TGTGCCAGCAGCCCAACGACGAAGGTCGCTAGCGGGATAAGTCATGAGCAGTTCTTC. Translating gives CASSPTTKVASGISHEQFF. Full variable domain (missing parts from reference TRBV7-9 and TRBJ2-1): DTGVSQNPRHKITKRGQNVTFRCDPISEHNRLYWYRQTLGQGPEFLTYFQNEAQLEKSRLLSDRFSAERPKGSFSTLEIQRTEQGDSAMYLCASSPTTKVASGISHEQFFGPGTRLTVL.

The chain has TRBV5-1 and TRBJ2-7, with 9 bases that match TRBD2. CDR1 SGHRS and CDR2 YFSETQ come from the germline V gene. V was pared by 5 bases and J by 2 bases, with 5 bases of the junction left unmatched. This CDR3 is built from 14 residues. CDR3 coding DNA: TGCGCCAGCAGTTCCGTAGCGGGGGCCTACGAGCAGTACTTC. It yields the protein CASSSVAGAYEQYF.

The V call is TRBV7-9, the J call TRBJ1-4, with a tentative D call TRBD1 (6 bases). V was pared by 5 bases and J by 8 bases, with 30 bases between. The CDR3 runs 19 residues. Germline V gene lookup returns CDR1 SEHNR and CDR2 FQNEAQ (reference sequence). The CDR3 sequence: CASSPPRWQGPLVQEKLFF. The CDR3 region has the DNA TGTGCCAGCAGCCCCCCCCGCTGGCAGGGGCCCCTGGTCCAAGAAAAACTGTTTTTT.

The chain uses TRBV7-8 and TRBJ1-2; possible D gene TRBD1, 6 bases. Germline loops: CDR1 SGHVS, CDR2 FQNEAQ. V was pared by 6 bases and J by 10 bases, with 18 bases between. The CDR3 length is 13 residues. Here the CDR3 reads CASSPLRLGHYTF. The DNA of the CDR3 is TGTGCCAGCAGTCCCCTCCGGCTGGGACACTACACCTTC.

This clone was seen a single time. The chain carries TRBV7-8 and TRBJ2-2; D possibly matches TRBD1 or TRBD2 (5 bases each). The germline gives CDR1 SGHVS, CDR2 FQNEAQ. The V end was cut by 6 bases, the J end by 4 bases, with 18 bases between. The CDR3 spans 16 residues. The CDR3 spells CASRSAGTPATGELFF. CDR3 DNA: TGTGCCAGCAGGTCAGCCGGGACCCCAGCCACCGGGGAGCTGTTTTTT.

The chain carries TRBV4-3 and TRBJ2-4; D might be TRBD1 or TRBD2, each matching 6 bases. Germline loops: CDR1 LGHNA, CDR2 YSLEER. The CDR3 runs to 20 residues. V lost 4 bases and J lost 5, with 30 bases in between. CDR3: CASSPWGPSHPGAGENIQYF. CDR3 DNA sequence: TGCGCCAGCAGCCCCTGGGGGCCGAGCCACCCGGGGGCAGGCGAAAACATTCAGTACTTC.

This rearrangement joins TRBV11-2 to TRBJ2-7, with TRBD1 as a possible D gene (6 bases). This CDR3 has 14 amino acids. V dropped 5 bases and J dropped 6 bases, with 17 bases sitting between them. Germline V gives CDR1 SGHAT, CDR2 FQNNGV. The CDR3 loop reads CASSQGTQRSEQYF. The DNA for the CDR3 is TGTGCCAGCAGCCAAGGGACACAGAGGAGCGAGCAGTACTTC.